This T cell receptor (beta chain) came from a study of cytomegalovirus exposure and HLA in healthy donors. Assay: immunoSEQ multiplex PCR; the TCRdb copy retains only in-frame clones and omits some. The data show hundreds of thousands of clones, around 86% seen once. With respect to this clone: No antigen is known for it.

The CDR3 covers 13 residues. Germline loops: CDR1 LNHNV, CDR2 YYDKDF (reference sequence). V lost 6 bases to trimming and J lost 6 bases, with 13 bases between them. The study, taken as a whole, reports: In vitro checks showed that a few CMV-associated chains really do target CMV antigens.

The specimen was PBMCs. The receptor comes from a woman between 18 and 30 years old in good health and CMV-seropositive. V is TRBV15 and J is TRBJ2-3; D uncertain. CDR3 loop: CATSRPGRDTQYF. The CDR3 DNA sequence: TGTGCCACCAGTAGGCCCGGCAGGGATACGCAGTATTTT.